Each of the 23 T cell receptor beta chains below was sequenced from the same sample in a study of T cell responses to AZD1222 COVID-19 vaccine. The data were produced by immunoSEQ multiplex PCR, yet TCRdb's version contains in-frame clones alone and is incomplete. The sample shows 90,000 to 110,000 clones, around 90% of them seen only once. The input for sequencing was peripheral blood, taken on day 0 of AZD1222 vaccination. The receptor set was obtained from an adult in good health.

The chain is built from TRBV19 and TRBJ1-2; D gene unclear. The germline CDR1 and CDR2 sequences are LNHDA and SQIVND (reference sequence). V lost 4 bases and J lost 2, with 14 bases in between. The CDR3 runs to 15 residues. The CDR3 DNA is TGTGCCAGTAGTAATAACTTCCAGGACAACTATGGCTACACCTTC. Residues: CASSNNFQDNYGYTF.

This rearrangement joins TRBV4-3 to TRBJ2-6, with 8 bases fitting TRBD1. Germline CDR1 and CDR2: LGHNA and YSLEER. V shed 0 bases and J 0 bases; nucleotides not matched to a gene: 4. The CDR3 has 18 residues. CDR3 loop: CASSQDEQGASGANVLTF. The CDR3 DNA reads as TGCGCCAGCAGCCAAGACGAGCAGGGGGCCTCTGGGGCCAACGTCCTGACTTTC.

The V and J genes are TRBV24-1 and TRBJ1-2; the D is unclear. CDR3 length: 15 amino acids. Germline V gives CDR1 KGHDR, CDR2 SFDVKD. Trimming stripped 0 bases from V and 8 bases from J, with 15 bases between. Here the CDR3 DNA reads TGTGCCACCAGTGATTTGCATGGCAGTGGGGAAGGCTACACCTTC. Protein product: CATSDLHGSGEGYTF.

This chain joins TRBV6-5 and TRBJ1-4; tentatively, D is TRBD1 (6 bases). Germline CDR1 MNHEY, CDR2 SVGAGI. V lost 5 bases and J lost 7, with 14 bases in between. CDR3 size: 14 residues. CDR3 nucleotides: TGTGCCAGCAGTCCCGGGACAACGTCTGAAAAACTGTTTTTT. The encoded protein is CASSPGTTSEKLFF.

This chain connects TRBV2 to TRBJ1-6, with TRBD1 identical over 7 bases. The CDR3 contains 15 residues. Germline CDR1 and CDR2: SNHLY and FYNNEI. The junction had 4 bases not matched to a gene; V was cut back by 5 bases and J by 3 bases. The CDR3 loop reads CASSKGQSYNSPLHF. The CDR3 DNA is TGTGCCAGCAGTAAGGGACAGAGCTATAATTCACCCCTCCACTTT.

A few counts support this clone. The gene calls are TRBV27 and TRBJ1-6, with TRBD1 matching over 9 bases. The CDR3 totals 19 residues. V was clipped by 6 bases and J by 0 bases; unmatched bases: 12. CDR1 MNHEY and CDR2 SMNVEV come from the germline V gene (reference sequence). The CDR3 protein is CASSPELGTGSSYNSPLHF. Written as DNA, the CDR3 is TGTGCCAGCAGCCCAGAGTTAGGGACAGGGAGCTCCTATAATTCACCCCTCCACTTT.

This clone occurred once. The chain joins TRBV29-1 to TRBJ2-3; possible D gene TRBD1, 5 bases. Germline values: CDR1 SQVTM, CDR2 ANQGSEA. Trimming cost V 2 bases and J 0 bases, with 6 bases left between them. The CDR3 runs 13 residues. CDR3 amino acids: CSVEQGSTDTQYF. The CDR3 nucleotides read TGCAGCGTTGAACAGGGAAGCACAGATACGCAGTATTTT.

The rearrangement joins TRBV4-1 to TRBJ2-1; TRBD2 matches at 10 bases. Looked up from germline, CDR1 is MGHRA and CDR2 is YSYEKL. Unmatched junction bases numbered 5, after V lost 0 bases and J lost 9 bases. The CDR3 length is 15 residues. The CDR3: CASSQESSGSGEQFF. The CDR3 coding sequence is TGCGCCAGCAGCCAAGAGTCTAGCGGGAGTGGTGAGCAGTTCTTC.

The rearrangement joins TRBV18 to TRBJ2-7; 7 bases line up with TRBD2. This CDR3 region has 17 residues. The V gene end was trimmed by 3 bases and the J gene end by 4 bases; junction bases not matched to a gene: 15. Per germline, CDR1 KGHSH and CDR2 LQKENI. CDR3 protein: CASSPGLETGGRYEQYF. Written as DNA, the CDR3 is TGTGCCAGCTCACCGGGCTTGGAAACGGGAGGACGGTACGAGCAGTACTTC.

The sample holds a few counts of this clone. This chain joins TRBV3-1 (or the pseudogene TRBV3-2) and TRBJ2-7; the match to TRBD1 covers 9 bases. CDR3 length: 16 amino acids. Germline CDR1 is LGHDT and CDR2 is YNNKEL (reference sequence). V gave up 0 bases and J gave up 6 bases; unmatched junction bases: 9. The CDR3 nucleotides read TGTGCCAGCAGCCAAGAAGGACAGGGGCTGCGAGGCGAGCAGTACTTC. It translates to CASSQEGQGLRGEQYF.

V gene TRBV19 combines with J gene TRBJ1-5, with 7 bases that match TRBD1. Germline lookup yields CDR1 LNHDA and CDR2 SQIVND (reference sequence). Germline trimming cut 6 bases from V and 2 bases from J; bases unmatched to any gene: 4. The CDR3 has 14 amino acids. CDR3 in DNA: TGTGCCAGTAGCCCCACAGGGGGCAATCAGCCCCAGCATTTT. Translating it yields CASSPTGGNQPQHF.

V is TRBV7-9 and J is TRBJ2-1; D ambiguous. CDR1 SEHNR and CDR2 FQNEAQ come from the germline V gene (reference sequence). V dropped 1 base and J dropped 5 bases, with 6 bases sitting between them. This CDR3 comprises 13 residues. DNA of the CDR3: TGTGCCAGCAGCTTAGGGGCGAACAATGAGCAGTTCTTC. The encoded protein is CASSLGANNEQFF. The whole variable domain, filled in from reference TRBV7-9 and TRBJ2-1, reads DTGVSQNPRHKITKRGQNVTFRCDPISEHNRLYWYRQTLGQGPEFLTYFQNEAQLEKSRLLSDRFSAERPKGSFSTLEIQRTEQGDSAMYLCASSLGANNEQFFGPGTRLTVL.

The chain joins TRBV6-5 to TRBJ1-4, with 9 bases matching TRBD1. Trimming removed 2 bases from V and 15 bases from J; junction bases left unmatched: 13. Germline CDR1 MNHEY, CDR2 SVGAGI. The length of the CDR3 is 15 residues. The CDR3 here is CASSYDGTGLGMVFF. The CDR3 DNA follows: TGTGCCAGCAGTTACGACGGGACAGGGCTAGGGATGGTGTTTTTT.

The chain recombines TRBV3-1 (or the pseudogene TRBV3-2) with TRBJ2-7, with 8 bases lining up with TRBD1. This CDR3 is 14 amino acids long. V gave up 3 bases and J gave up 6 bases; unmatched junction bases: 7. Germline-derived CDR1 and CDR2 are LGHDT and YNNKEL (reference sequence). The CDR3 loop reads CASSQDDRGLEQYF. The CDR3 nucleotides read TGTGCCAGCAGCCAGGATGACAGGGGTCTCGAGCAGTACTTC.

The genes are TRBV25-1 and TRBJ1-2; TRBD1 aligns across 8 bases. Germline CDR1 reads MGHDK; CDR2 reads SYGVNS. The CDR3 sequence is 16 residues long. V shed 7 bases and J 2 bases; nucleotides not matched to a gene: 12. The CDR3 bases are TGTGCCAGCATGGCGGCAGGGGGCGCAAACAACTATGGCTACACCTTC. Translated, it gives CASMAAGGANNYGYTF.

Only one count was recorded for this clone. The chain links TRBV7-9 to TRBJ1-3; the D gene is possibly TRBD1 (5 bases). This CDR3 contains 16 residues. Per the germline V gene, CDR1 is SEHNR and CDR2 is FQNEAQ (reference sequence). V was cut by 5 bases and J by 3 bases, with 17 bases left in between. This CDR3 is CASSPTGGTLGNTIYF. CDR3 sequence (DNA): TGTGCCAGCAGCCCGACCGGGGGTACACTTGGAAACACCATATATTTT.

The gene calls are TRBV7-3 and TRBJ1-1, with 9 bases aligning to TRBD1. CDR1 is SGHTA and CDR2 is FQGTGA in the germline V gene. Losses at the gene ends were 5 bases for V and 3 bases for J; bases not matched to a gene: 4. The CDR3 is 14 residues long. CDR3 DNA sequence: TGTGCCAGCAGCGGGACAGGGAAACACACTGAAGCTTTCTTT. Translating it yields CASSGTGKHTEAFF.

The chain recombines TRBV11-2 with TRBJ2-1, with 8 bases fitting TRBD2. This CDR3 region has 16 residues. The trim removed 1 base at V and 7 bases at J, leaving 9 bases unmatched. Per the germline V gene, CDR1 is SGHAT and CDR2 is FQNNGV. The CDR3 is CASSLGASGGWNEQFF. The DNA for the CDR3 is TGTGCCAGCAGCTTAGGGGCAAGCGGGGGTTGGAATGAGCAGTTCTTC. The variable domain in full, with the rest retrieved from reference TRBV11-2 and TRBJ2-1, is EAGVAQSPRYKIIEKRQSVAFWCNPISGHATLYWYQQILGQGPKLLIQFQNNGVVDDSQLPKDRFSAERLKGVDSTLKIQPAKLEDSAVYLCASSLGASGGWNEQFFGPGTRLTVL.

This chain joins TRBV4-2 and TRBJ2-7; 7 bases agree with TRBD2. Trimming removed 4 bases from V and 3 bases from J; junction bases left unmatched: 15. CDR1 is LGHNA, CDR2 YNFKEQ, per germline. CDR3 length: 17 residues. CDR3 nucleotides: TGTGCCAGCAGCCCCCGACCTACAGCGGGGACCTTCTACGAGCAGTACTTC. Translation gives CASSPRPTAGTFYEQYF.

DNA for the CDR3: TGCGCCAGCAGCTTGGCTGGCCGGTCGGCGGGGTCCTACAATGAGCAGTTCTTC. This sequence encodes CASSLAGRSAGSYNEQFF. V usage is TRBV5-1 and J usage is TRBJ2-1; D perhaps matches TRBD2 (6 bases). V lost 0 bases, J lost 1 base, and 17 bases lay in between. Germline CDR1 and CDR2: SGHRS and YFSETQ. The length of the CDR3 is 18 residues.

This chain uses TRBV24-1 with TRBJ2-2, with no clear D. This CDR3 has 15 amino acids. Germline V gene sequence: CDR1 KGHDR, CDR2 SFDVKD. V was trimmed by 2 bases and J by 4 bases, leaving 10 bases between them. The CDR3, as DNA: TGTGCCACCAGTGATTATAACACCGCCACCGGGGAGCTGTTTTTT. This gives the protein CATSDYNTATGELFF.

CDR3 nucleotides: TGTGCCAGCAGTAACCCCGGGACCCTATACAATGAGCAGTTCTTC. This gives the protein CASSNPGTLYNEQFF. The chain recombines TRBV5-4 with TRBJ2-1; D is tentatively TRBD1 or TRBD2 (5 bases each). CDR1 is SGHNT and CDR2 is YYREEE in the germline V gene (reference sequence). This CDR3 region has 15 residues. Trimming left V 5 bases short and J 4 bases short, with 16 bases between.

This rearrangement joins TRBV28 to TRBJ2-1; TRBD2 aligns across 12 bases. The trim removed 4 bases at V and 4 bases at J, leaving 11 bases unmatched. CDR3 length: 18 residues. The germline gives CDR1 MDHEN, CDR2 SYDVKM. CDR3 coding DNA: TGTGCCAGCAGTTCCCCAAAGACTAGCGGGGGTGGGTACAATGAGCAGTTCTTC. This gives the protein CASSSPKTSGGGYNEQFF.